The next 25 T cell receptor beta chains were all read from a single sample in a study of T cell changes during pregnancy in multiple sclerosis. Data came from immunoSEQ multiplex PCR; TCRdb stores just in-frame clones and leaves some out. The table has around 55,000 clones, 93% seen once; the top ten hold around 3.7%. Sample: CD8+ T cells from peripheral blood mononuclear cells, taken in the second trimester of pregnancy. The receptors shown here come from a female donor with multiple sclerosis, enrolled in a pregnancy study.

This chain connects TRBV7-3 to TRBJ2-7, with 9 bases that match TRBD2. V lost 3 bases to trimming and J lost 2 bases; unmatched junction nucleotides: 5. CDR3 length: 15 residues. Germline V gene data show CDR1 as SGHTA and CDR2 as FQGTGA. DNA of the CDR3: TGTGCCAGCAGCTTGTTAGCGGGGGTAGCCTACGAGCAGTACTTC. Its translation is CASSLLAGVAYEQYF.

The chain carries TRBV19 and TRBJ2-1; the D is unclear. Trimming left V 5 bases short and J 5 bases short, with 10 bases between. The CDR3 is 13 residues long. CDR1 is LNHDA and CDR2 is SQIVND in the germline V gene (reference sequence). The CDR3 loop reads CASSATKNNEQFF. The CDR3 DNA is TGTGCCAGTAGTGCCACTAAGAACAATGAGCAGTTCTTC. The entire variable domain, with the rest obtained from reference TRBV19 and TRBJ2-1, is as follows: DGGITQSPKYLFRKEGQNVTLSCEQNLNHDAMYWYRQDPGQGLRLIYYSQIVNDFQKGDIAEGYSVSREKKESFPLTVTSAQKNPTAFYLCASSATKNNEQFFGPGTRLTVL.

The J gene is TRBJ2-1, the V gene TRBV7-3; a weak D match, TRBD2 (5 bases). The CDR3 contains 15 residues. CDR1 SGHTA and CDR2 FQGTGA come from the germline V gene. The V gene lost 0 bases and the J gene lost 5 bases, with 11 bases spanning the gap. The CDR3 loop reads CASSLTSERNNEQFF. In nucleotides, the CDR3 is TGTGCCAGCAGCTTAACTAGCGAGAGAAACAATGAGCAGTTCTTC.

The V and J genes are TRBV7-9 and TRBJ2-7, with TRBD1 matching 9 bases. CDR1 and CDR2 from the germline V gene are SEHNR and FQNEAQ (reference sequence). The CDR3 extends over 14 amino acids. With V trimmed by 5 bases and J by 2 bases, 4 bases remained unmatched. The CDR3, as DNA: TGTGCCAGCAGCGTGGGACAGGGTCCCTACGAGCAGTACTTC. Protein sequence: CASSVGQGPYEQYF.

The V gene is TRBV5-5, the J gene TRBJ1-2; D perhaps matches TRBD1 (5 bases). Germline V gene lookup returns CDR1 SGHKS and CDR2 YYEKEE (reference sequence). V lost 0 bases to trimming and J lost 3 bases, with 18 bases between them. The CDR3 loop spans 17 amino acids. The CDR3 sequence: CASSLVSRGPIDYGYTF. CDR3 bases: TGTGCCAGCAGCTTGGTTTCTAGGGGCCCCATCGACTATGGCTACACCTTC.

The chain couples TRBV11-3 to TRBJ1-1, with unresolved D. Germline V lookup: CDR1 SGHNT, CDR2 YENEEA. Trimming removed 5 bases from V and 6 bases from J, with 13 bases in between. This CDR3 spans 13 amino acids. Written as DNA, the CDR3 is TGTGCCAGCAGCCCTTTTTTTGGAGCTGAAGCTTTCTTT. It codes for CASSPFFGAEAFF.

V usage is TRBV4-3 and J usage is TRBJ1-4; D perhaps matches TRBD1 (5 bases). The V gene's germline CDR1 is LGHNA and CDR2 YSLEER. The V end lost 0 bases, the J end lost 2 bases, and 10 bases lay between the germline ends. The CDR3 has 16 amino acids. CDR3 DNA sequence: TGCGCCAGCAGCCAAGATCACGGGACTACTAATGAAAAACTGTTTTTT. Translated: CASSQDHGTTNEKLFF.

The V and J genes are TRBV11-2 and TRBJ1-1; perhaps TRBD1 as D (5 bases). Trimming cost V 5 bases and J 2 bases, with 18 bases left between them. CDR1 SGHAT and CDR2 FQNNGV come from the germline V gene. The CDR3 covers 16 residues. The CDR3 region is CASSLFPQGSNTEAFF. CDR3 nucleotides: TGTGCCAGCAGCCTCTTTCCCCAGGGTTCTAACACTGAAGCTTTCTTT.

This clone was recorded only once. This rearrangement joins TRBV15 to TRBJ1-1; D is undetermined. The V end lost 9 bases, the J end lost 1 base, and 12 bases lay between the germline ends. Looked up from germline, CDR1 is LNHNV and CDR2 is YYDKDF (reference sequence). The CDR3 has 13 amino acids. As DNA, the CDR3 is TGTGCCACTGGGAGTAGGGAGAACACTGAAGCTTTCTTT. The encoded protein is CATGSRENTEAFF.

The genes are TRBV7-9 and TRBJ2-2; D might be TRBD1 (6 bases). CDR1 is SEHNR and CDR2 is FQNEAQ in the germline V gene (reference sequence). The CDR3 extends over 16 amino acids. The germline V and J ends were trimmed by 2 bases and 3 bases, with 13 bases remaining between them. Here the CDR3 DNA reads TGTGCCAGCAGCTTAAATGACAGGAGAGACACCGGGGAGCTGTTTTTT. Encoded protein: CASSLNDRRDTGELFF.

V usage is TRBV19 and J usage is TRBJ1-3; D perhaps matches TRBD1 (6 bases). Germline values: CDR1 LNHDA, CDR2 SQIVND (reference sequence). V was pared by 5 bases and J by 0 bases, with 23 bases between. CDR3 length equals 19 residues. The CDR3 here is CASSFSGEERAHSGNTIYF. The DNA for the CDR3 is TGTGCCAGTAGTTTCTCAGGGGAAGAAAGGGCCCACTCTGGAAACACCATATATTTT.

The chain carries TRBV2 and TRBJ2-2; D uncertain. V was cut by 5 bases and J by 1 base, with 23 bases left in between. The CDR3 consists of 19 residues. Germline V lookup: CDR1 SNHLY, CDR2 FYNNEI. The DNA for the CDR3 is TGTGCCAGCAGTCTCAGGATTGTTGTCCTTATCGGGAACACCGGGGAGCTGTTTTTT. Protein: CASSLRIVVLIGNTGELFF.

V usage is TRBV28 and J usage is TRBJ2-7, with D perhaps TRBD2 (5 bases). Per the germline V gene, CDR1 is MDHEN and CDR2 is SYDVKM. The CDR3 length is 16 residues. Trimming cost V 1 base and J 3 bases, with 16 bases left between them. CDR3 protein: CASSLSSGFGFYEQYF. In DNA, the CDR3 is TGTGCCAGCAGTTTATCATCGGGATTCGGATTCTACGAGCAGTACTTC.

CDR3 protein: CASSQQDRGPSYGYTF. CDR3 DNA: TGTGCCAGCAGCCAACAAGATCGAGGGCCTTCCTATGGCTACACCTTC. V gene TRBV14 combines with J gene TRBJ1-2; D is ambiguous. The V gene's germline CDR1 is SGHDN and CDR2 FVKESK. The CDR3 is 16 amino acids. The V end lost 2 bases, the J end lost 4 bases, and 17 bases lay between the germline ends.

J is TRBJ1-5 and V is TRBV13; 7 bases match TRBD1. Germline lookup yields CDR1 PRHDT and CDR2 FYEKMQ (reference sequence). V lost 5 bases, J lost 4 bases, and 5 bases stayed unmatched. The CDR3 length is 14 residues. CDR3 DNA: TGTGCCAGCAGCAACAGGGGAGATAATCAGCCCCAGCATTTT. As protein: CASSNRGDNQPQHF.

The chain combines TRBV27 with TRBJ2-1; TRBD2 aligns across 7 bases. Trimming removed 2 bases from V and 5 bases from J; junction bases left unmatched: 6. Germline loops: CDR1 MNHEY, CDR2 SMNVEV (reference sequence). This CDR3 comprises 15 residues. The CDR3 region is CASSLGAGAHNEQFF. The CDR3, as DNA: TGTGCCAGCAGTTTAGGGGCGGGAGCCCACAATGAGCAGTTCTTC.

The chain combines TRBV27 with TRBJ2-5; D remains ambiguous. Germline V gene data show CDR1 as MNHEY and CDR2 as SMNVEV (reference sequence). Trimming took off 2 bases at V and 2 bases at J, with 15 bases between the two ends. The CDR3 extends over 16 amino acids. CDR3 in DNA: TGTGCCAGCAGTTTAGCCCTACCCTCGTTTCAAGAGACCCAGTACTTC. Encoded protein: CASSLALPSFQETQYF.

This chain joins TRBV29-1 and TRBJ2-3; TRBD1 is a possible D gene (5 bases). This CDR3 has 13 amino acids. Trimming stripped 5 bases from V and 2 bases from J, with 11 bases between. Germline V CDR1 and CDR2: SQVTM, ANQGSEA. CDR3 coding DNA: TGCAGCGTTAGGGGCCAGTACACAGATACGCAGTATTTT. Its protein product is CSVRGQYTDTQYF.

V is TRBV9 and J is TRBJ2-7; 11 nucleotides match TRBD1. V lost 2 bases and J lost 0; bases outside the gene matches: 1. Germline CDR1 SGDLS, CDR2 YYNGEE. The CDR3 is 15 amino acids. This CDR3 reads CASSVGQGASYEQYF. The DNA for the CDR3 is TGTGCCAGCAGCGTTGGACAGGGGGCCTCCTACGAGCAGTACTTC.

This clone appeared a single time. The chain joins TRBV7-6 to TRBJ2-1, with 14 bases aligning to TRBD2. Germline trimming cut 1 base from V and 8 bases from J; bases unmatched to any gene: 1. Germline CDR1 SGHVS, CDR2 FNYEAQ. This CDR3 has 15 residues. This chain's CDR3 is CASSLGTSGRYEQFF. The CDR3 nucleotides read TGTGCCAGCAGCTTAGGGACTAGCGGGAGGTATGAGCAGTTCTTC.

This clone is a singleton in its sample. The chain links TRBV29-1 to TRBJ2-5; D is ambiguous. Germline V gene lookup returns CDR1 SQVTM and CDR2 ANQGSEA. This CDR3 spans 13 amino acids. V was cut by 5 bases and J by 1 base, with 11 bases left in between. In DNA, the CDR3 is TGCAGCGTTCTTCGACTGACCCAAGAGACCCAGTACTTC. Its protein product is CSVLRLTQETQYF. Supplemented by reference TRBV29-1 and TRBJ2-5, the full variable domain reads SAVISQKPSRDICQRGTSLTIQCQVDSQVTMMFWYRQQPGQSLTLIATANQGSEATYESGFVIDKFPISRPNLTFSTLTVSNMSPEDSSIYLCSVLRLTQETQYFGPGTRLLVL.

This sequence joins TRBV9 and TRBJ2-1; 7 bases match TRBD2. The V gene end was trimmed by 0 bases and the J gene end by 8 bases; junction bases not matched to a gene: 11. Looked up from germline, CDR1 is SGDLS and CDR2 is YYNGEE. This CDR3 region has 16 residues. The CDR3 sequence: CASSVGGGSFDDEQFF. The DNA for the CDR3 is TGTGCCAGCAGCGTAGGTGGCGGGAGCTTTGACGATGAGCAGTTCTTC.

The rearrangement joins TRBV27 to TRBJ2-7; D remains unclear. The length of the CDR3 is 14 residues. Germline loops: CDR1 MNHEY, CDR2 SMNVEV (reference sequence). Trimming left V 0 bases short and J 7 bases short, with 13 bases between. DNA for the CDR3: TGTGCCAGCAGTTTATCCCGACACTTAAGGGAGCAGTACTTC. Its protein is CASSLSRHLREQYF.

As concerns this clone: The sample contains more than one DNA sequence encoding this CDR3. The chain employs TRBV4-2 and TRBJ1-1; 7 bases map to TRBD1. V trimming: 1 base; J trimming: 4 bases; junction bases outside the gene matches: 6. The germline V gene encodes CDR1 LGHNA and CDR2 YNFKEQ. The CDR3 covers 15 residues. Here the CDR3 reads CASSQARTGGTEAFF. The CDR3 nucleotides are TGTGCCAGCAGCCAAGCCCGGACAGGCGGCACTGAAGCTTTCTTT.

The chain couples TRBV5-4 to TRBJ2-7; a weak D match, TRBD1 (7 bases). The CDR3 consists of 15 residues. In germline, CDR1 is SGHNT, CDR2 YYREEE (reference sequence). Trimming shortened V by 0 bases and J by 0 bases, and 10 bases separated the two germline ends. CDR3 region: CASSLGQGGSYEQYF. For the CDR3, the DNA is TGTGCCAGCAGCTTGGGTCAGGGGGGCTCCTACGAGCAGTACTTC. Full variable domain (remainder filled in from reference TRBV5-4 and TRBJ2-7): ETGVTQSPTHLIKTRGQQVTLRCSSQSGHNTVSWYQQALGQGPQFIFQYYREEENGRGNFPPRFSGLQFPNYSSELNVNALELDDSALYLCASSLGQGGSYEQYFGPGTRLTVT.